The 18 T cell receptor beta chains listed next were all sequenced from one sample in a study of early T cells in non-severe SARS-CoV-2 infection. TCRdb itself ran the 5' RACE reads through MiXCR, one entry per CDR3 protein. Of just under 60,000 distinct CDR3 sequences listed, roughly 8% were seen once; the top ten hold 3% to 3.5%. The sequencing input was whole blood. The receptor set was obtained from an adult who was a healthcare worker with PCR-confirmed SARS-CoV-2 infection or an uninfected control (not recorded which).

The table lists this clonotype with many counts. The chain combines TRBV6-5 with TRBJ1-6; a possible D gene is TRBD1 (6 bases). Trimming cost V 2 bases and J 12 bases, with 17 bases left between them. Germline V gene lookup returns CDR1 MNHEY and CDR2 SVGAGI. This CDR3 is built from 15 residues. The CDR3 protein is CASSYNRRGSQPLHF. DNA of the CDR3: TGTGCCAGCAGTTACAACCGCAGGGGCTCCCAACCCCTCCACTTT.

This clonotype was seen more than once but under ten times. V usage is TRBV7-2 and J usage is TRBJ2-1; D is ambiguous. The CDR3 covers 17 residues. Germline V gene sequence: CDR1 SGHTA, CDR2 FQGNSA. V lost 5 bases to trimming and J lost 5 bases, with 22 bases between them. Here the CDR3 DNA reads TGTGCCAGCAGCCACGCGCCCTACAGTTACCTTGACAATGAGCAGTTCTTC. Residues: CASSHAPYSYLDNEQFF.

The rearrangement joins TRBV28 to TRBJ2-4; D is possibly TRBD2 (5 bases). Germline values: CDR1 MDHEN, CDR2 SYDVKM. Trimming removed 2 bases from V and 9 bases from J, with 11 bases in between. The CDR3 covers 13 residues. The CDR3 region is CASSLPSIGIQYF. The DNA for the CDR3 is TGTGCCAGCAGTTTACCTAGCATAGGCATTCAGTACTTC. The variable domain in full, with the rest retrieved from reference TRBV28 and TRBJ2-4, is DVKVTQSSRYLVKRTGEKVFLECVQDMDHENMFWYRQDPGLGLRLIYFSYDVKMKEKGDIPEGYSVSREKKERFSLILESASTNQTSMYLCASSLPSIGIQYFGAGTRLSVL.

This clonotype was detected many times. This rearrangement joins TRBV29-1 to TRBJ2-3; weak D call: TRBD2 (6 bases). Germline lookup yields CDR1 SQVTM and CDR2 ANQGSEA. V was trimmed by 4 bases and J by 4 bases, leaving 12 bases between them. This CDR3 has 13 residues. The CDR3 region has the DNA TGCAGCGTTGCGGCCGGGGGAGCAGATACGCAGTATTTT. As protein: CSVAAGGADTQYF.

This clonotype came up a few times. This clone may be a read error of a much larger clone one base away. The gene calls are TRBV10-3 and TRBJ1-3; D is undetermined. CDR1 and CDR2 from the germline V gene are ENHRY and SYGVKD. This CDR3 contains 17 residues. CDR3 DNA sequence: TGTGCCATCAGAGTCCCCGTTGCGGAAAAATCTGAAAACACCATATATTTT. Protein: CAIRVPVAEKSENTIYF.

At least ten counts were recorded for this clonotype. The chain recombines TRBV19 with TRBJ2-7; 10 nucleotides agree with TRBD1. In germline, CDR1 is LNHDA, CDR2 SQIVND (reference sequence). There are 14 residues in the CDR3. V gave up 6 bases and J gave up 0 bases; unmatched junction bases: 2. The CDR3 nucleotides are TGTGCCAGTAGAAGGACAGGGGGCTCCTACGAGCAGTACTTC. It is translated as CASRRTGGSYEQYF.

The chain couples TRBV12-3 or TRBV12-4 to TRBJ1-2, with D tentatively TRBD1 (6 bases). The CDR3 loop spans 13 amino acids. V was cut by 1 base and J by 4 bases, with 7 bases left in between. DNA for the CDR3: TGTGCCAGCAGTTTAGTAGGGGGCTATGGCTACACCTTC. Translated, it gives CASSLVGGYGYTF.

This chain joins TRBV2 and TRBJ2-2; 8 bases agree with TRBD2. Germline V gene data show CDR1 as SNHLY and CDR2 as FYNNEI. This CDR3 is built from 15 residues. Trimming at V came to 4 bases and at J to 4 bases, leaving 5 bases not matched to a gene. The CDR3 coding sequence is TGTGCCAGCAGTGGAGGAGCGGGAGCCACCGGGGAGCTGTTTTTT. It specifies CASSGGAGATGELFF.

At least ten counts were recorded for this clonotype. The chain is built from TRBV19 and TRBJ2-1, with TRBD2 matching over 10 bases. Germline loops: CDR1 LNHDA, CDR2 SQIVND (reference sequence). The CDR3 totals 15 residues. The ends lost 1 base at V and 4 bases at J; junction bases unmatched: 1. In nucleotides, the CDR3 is TGTGCCAGTAGTATAGGGACTAGCGGTTACAATGAGCAGTTCTTC. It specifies CASSIGTSGYNEQFF.

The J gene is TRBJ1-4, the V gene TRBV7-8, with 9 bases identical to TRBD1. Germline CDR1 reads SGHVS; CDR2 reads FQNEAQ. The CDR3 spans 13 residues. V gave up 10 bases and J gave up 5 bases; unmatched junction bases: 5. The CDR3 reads CATTGQGNEKLFF. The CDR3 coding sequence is TGTGCCACCACGGGACAGGGAAATGAAAAACTGTTTTTT.

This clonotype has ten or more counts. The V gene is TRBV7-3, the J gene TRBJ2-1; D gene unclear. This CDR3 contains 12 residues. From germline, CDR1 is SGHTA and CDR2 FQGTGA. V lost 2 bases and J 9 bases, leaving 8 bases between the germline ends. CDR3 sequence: CASSLRMSEQFF. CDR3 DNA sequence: TGTGCCAGCAGCTTACGGATGAGTGAGCAGTTCTTC.

The CDR3 spells CASSILGRNQPQHF. CDR3 coding DNA: TGTGCCAGTAGTATACTAGGCAGGAATCAGCCCCAGCATTTT. The chain combines TRBV19 with TRBJ1-5; D is unresolved. The CDR3 spans 14 residues. Germline CDR1 and CDR2: LNHDA and SQIVND (reference sequence). V shed 2 bases and J shed 4 bases, with 9 bases lying between them. The full variable domain, rest sourced from reference TRBV19 and TRBJ1-5, is DGGITQSPKYLFRKEGQNVTLSCEQNLNHDAMYWYRQDPGQGLRLIYYSQIVNDFQKGDIAEGYSVSREKKESFPLTVTSAQKNPTAFYLCASSILGRNQPQHFGDGTRLSIL.

The CDR3: CSARKGTDTEAFF. The CDR3 DNA is TGCAGTGCTAGAAAGGGAACAGACACTGAAGCTTTCTTT. The V call is TRBV20-1, the J call TRBJ1-1; D is unresolved. Germline V gives CDR1 DFQATT, CDR2 SNEGSKA (reference sequence). The CDR3 loop spans 13 amino acids. The V end was cut by 2 bases, the J end by 3 bases, with 10 bases between.

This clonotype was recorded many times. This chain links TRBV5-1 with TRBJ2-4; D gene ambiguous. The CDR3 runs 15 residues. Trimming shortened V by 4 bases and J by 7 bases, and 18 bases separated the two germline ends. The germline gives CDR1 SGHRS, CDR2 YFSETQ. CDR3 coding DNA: TGCGCCAGCAGCCCCACCCCAGGAATCGGGAACATTCAGTACTTC. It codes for CASSPTPGIGNIQYF.

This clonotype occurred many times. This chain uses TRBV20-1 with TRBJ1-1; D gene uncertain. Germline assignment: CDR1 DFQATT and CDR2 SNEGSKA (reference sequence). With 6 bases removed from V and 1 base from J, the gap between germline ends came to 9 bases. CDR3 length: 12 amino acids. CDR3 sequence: CSAWVGNTEAFF. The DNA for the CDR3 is TGCAGTGCATGGGTTGGGAACACTGAAGCTTTCTTT.

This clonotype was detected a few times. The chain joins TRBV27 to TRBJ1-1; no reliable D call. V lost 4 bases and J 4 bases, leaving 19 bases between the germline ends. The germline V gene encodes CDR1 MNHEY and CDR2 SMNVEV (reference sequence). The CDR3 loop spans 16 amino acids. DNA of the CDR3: TGTGCCAGCAGTTCAATGACAACTGGGGTGCGCACTGAAGCTTTCTTT. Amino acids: CASSSMTTGVRTEAFF.

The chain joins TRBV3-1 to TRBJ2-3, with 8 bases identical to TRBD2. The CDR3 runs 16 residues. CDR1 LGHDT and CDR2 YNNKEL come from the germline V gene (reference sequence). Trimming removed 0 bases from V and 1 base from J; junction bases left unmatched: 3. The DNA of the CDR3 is TGTGCCAGCAGCCAAGAAAAACTAGCGGGCACAGATACGCAGTATTTT. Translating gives CASSQEKLAGTDTQYF.

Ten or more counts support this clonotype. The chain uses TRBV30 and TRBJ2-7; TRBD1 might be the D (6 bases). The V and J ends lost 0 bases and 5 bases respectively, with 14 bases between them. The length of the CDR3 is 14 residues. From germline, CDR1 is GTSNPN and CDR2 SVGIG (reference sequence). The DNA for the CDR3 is TGTGCCTGGAGTGTCGTGACAGGCATGAACGAGCAGTACTTC. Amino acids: CAWSVVTGMNEQYF.